The clone carrying this T cell receptor beta chain turned up a few times. Its matching antigen is unknown. This record belongs to a study of T cells in Graves' hyperthyroidism and ophthalmopathy. Whole-study results and caveats: The model identified upcoming ophthalmopathy a median approximately six months ahead of onset.

RNA transcripts yielded amplified TCR beta CDR3 regions. The TCR CDR3 was amplified in a first-round RT-PCR using the HTBI primer set. MiXCR, run by TCRdb on the multiplex PCR reads, gives a single entry per CDR3 protein. The sample has hundreds of thousands of distinct CDR3 sequences; roughly 21% are singletons. Sequencing was performed on blood. The sequence came from a man aged 35 to 55 with Graves' ophthalmopathy.

The CDR3 loop reads CSVAEVETQYF. The CDR3 DNA reads TGCAGCGTTGCTGAGGTGGAGACCCAGTACTTC. The chain uses TRBV29-1 and TRBJ2-5; D call uncertain. Germline CDR1 SQVTM, CDR2 ANQGSEA. The ends were cut back, 4 bases at V and 5 bases at J, with 8 bases in the middle. This CDR3 spans 11 amino acids.